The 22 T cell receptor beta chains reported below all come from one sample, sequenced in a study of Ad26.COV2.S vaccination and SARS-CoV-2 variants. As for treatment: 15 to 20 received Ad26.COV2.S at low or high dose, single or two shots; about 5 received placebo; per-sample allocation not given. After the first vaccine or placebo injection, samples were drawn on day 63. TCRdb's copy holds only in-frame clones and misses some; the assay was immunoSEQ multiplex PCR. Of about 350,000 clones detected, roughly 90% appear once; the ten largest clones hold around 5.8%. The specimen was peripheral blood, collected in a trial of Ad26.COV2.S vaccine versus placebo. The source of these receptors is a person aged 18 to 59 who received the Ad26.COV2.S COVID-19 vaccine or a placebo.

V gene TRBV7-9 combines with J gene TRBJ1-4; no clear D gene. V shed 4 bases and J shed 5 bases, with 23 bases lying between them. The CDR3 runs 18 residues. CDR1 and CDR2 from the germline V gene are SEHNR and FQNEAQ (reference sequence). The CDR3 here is CASSSPSWISEGNEKLFF. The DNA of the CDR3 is TGTGCCAGCAGCTCCCCCTCGTGGATTAGCGAGGGAAATGAAAAACTGTTTTTT.

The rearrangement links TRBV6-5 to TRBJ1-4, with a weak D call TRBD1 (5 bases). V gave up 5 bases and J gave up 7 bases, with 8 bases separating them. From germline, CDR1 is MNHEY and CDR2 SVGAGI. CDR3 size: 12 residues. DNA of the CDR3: TGTGCCAGCAGTCGGGACCGTGAAAAACTGTTTTTT. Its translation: CASSRDREKLFF.

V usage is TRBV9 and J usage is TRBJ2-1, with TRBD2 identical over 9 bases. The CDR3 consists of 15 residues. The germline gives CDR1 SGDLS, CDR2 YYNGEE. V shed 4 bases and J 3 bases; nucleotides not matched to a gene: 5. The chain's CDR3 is CASSISGGYYNEQFF. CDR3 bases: TGTGCCAGCAGCATTAGCGGGGGTTACTACAATGAGCAGTTCTTC.

This CDR3 is CASSRLSGGQNNQPQHF. CDR3 nucleotide sequence: TGTGCCAGCAGCCGACTCAGCGGGGGACAGAACAATCAGCCCCAGCATTTT. The chain couples TRBV4-2 to TRBJ1-5; 7 bases are a match to TRBD1. CDR1 and CDR2 from the germline V gene are LGHNA and YNFKEQ. V was clipped by 4 bases and J by 3 bases; unmatched bases: 12. The CDR3 spans 17 residues.

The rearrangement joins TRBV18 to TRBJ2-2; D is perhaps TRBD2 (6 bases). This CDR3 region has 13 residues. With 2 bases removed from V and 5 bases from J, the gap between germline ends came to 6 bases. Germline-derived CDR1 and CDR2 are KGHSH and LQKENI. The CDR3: CASSPGTTGELFF. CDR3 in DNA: TGTGCCAGCTCACCAGGGACTACCGGGGAGCTGTTTTTT.

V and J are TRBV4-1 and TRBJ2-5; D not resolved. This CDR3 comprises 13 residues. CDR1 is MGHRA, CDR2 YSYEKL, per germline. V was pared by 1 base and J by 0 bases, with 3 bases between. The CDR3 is CASSQVHQETQYF. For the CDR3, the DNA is TGCGCCAGCAGCCAAGTCCACCAAGAGACCCAGTACTTC.

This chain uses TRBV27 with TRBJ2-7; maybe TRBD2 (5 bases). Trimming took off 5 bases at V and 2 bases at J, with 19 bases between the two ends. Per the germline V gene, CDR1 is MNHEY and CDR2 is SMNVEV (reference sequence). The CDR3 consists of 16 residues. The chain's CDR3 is CASSPPRPGNAYEQYF. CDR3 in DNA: TGTGCCAGCAGTCCCCCACGTCCCGGGAATGCCTACGAGCAGTACTTC.

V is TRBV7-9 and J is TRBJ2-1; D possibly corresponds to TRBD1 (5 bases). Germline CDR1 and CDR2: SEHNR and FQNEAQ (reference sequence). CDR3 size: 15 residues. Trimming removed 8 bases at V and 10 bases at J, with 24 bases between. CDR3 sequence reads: CASGRLGDRGEEQFF. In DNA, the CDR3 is TGTGCCAGCGGCAGGTTAGGGGATCGAGGCGAAGAGCAGTTCTTC.

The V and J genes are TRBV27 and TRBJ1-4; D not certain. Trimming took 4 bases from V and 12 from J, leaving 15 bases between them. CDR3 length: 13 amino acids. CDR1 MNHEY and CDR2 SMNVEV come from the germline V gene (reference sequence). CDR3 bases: TGTGCCAGCAGTTCCCCAGCTCGGAGGGAACTGTTTTTT. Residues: CASSSPARRELFF.

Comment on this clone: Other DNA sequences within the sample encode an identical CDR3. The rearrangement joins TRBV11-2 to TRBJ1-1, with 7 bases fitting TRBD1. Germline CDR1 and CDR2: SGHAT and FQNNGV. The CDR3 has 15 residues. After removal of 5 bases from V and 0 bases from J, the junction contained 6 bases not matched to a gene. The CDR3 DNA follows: TGTGCCAGCAGCCCCAGACAGGGTATGAACACTGAAGCTTTCTTT. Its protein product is CASSPRQGMNTEAFF.

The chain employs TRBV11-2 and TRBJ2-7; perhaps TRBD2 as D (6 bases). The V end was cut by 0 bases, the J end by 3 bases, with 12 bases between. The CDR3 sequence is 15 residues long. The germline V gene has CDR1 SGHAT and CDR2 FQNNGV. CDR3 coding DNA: TGTGCCAGCAGCTTAGATGGGGGACTTGGCTACGAGCAGTACTTC. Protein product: CASSLDGGLGYEQYF.

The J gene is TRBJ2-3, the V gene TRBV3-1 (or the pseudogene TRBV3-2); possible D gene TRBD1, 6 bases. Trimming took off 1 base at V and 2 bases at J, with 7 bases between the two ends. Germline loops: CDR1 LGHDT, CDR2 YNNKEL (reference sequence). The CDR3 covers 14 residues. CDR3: CASSQGTATDTQYF. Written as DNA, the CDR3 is TGTGCCAGCAGCCAAGGGACAGCCACAGATACGCAGTATTTT.

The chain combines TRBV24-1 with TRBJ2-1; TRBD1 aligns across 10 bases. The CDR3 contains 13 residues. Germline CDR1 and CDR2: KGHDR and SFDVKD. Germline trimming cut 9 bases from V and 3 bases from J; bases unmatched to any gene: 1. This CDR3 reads CATGQGGYNEQFF. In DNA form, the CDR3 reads TGTGCCACCGGACAGGGGGGCTACAATGAGCAGTTCTTC.

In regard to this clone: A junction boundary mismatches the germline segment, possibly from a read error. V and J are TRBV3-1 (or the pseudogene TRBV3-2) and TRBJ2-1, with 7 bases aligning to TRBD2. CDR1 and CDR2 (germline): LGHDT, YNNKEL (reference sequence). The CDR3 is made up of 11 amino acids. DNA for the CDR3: TGTGCCAGCAGCCAGACTAGCTCGACGATCTTC. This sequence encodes CASSQTSSTIF.

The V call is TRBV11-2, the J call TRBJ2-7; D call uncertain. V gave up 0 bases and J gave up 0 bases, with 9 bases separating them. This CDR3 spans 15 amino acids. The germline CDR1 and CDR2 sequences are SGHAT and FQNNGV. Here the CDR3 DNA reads TGTGCCAGCAGCTTAGACAGGTTGGACTCCTACGAGCAGTACTTC. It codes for CASSLDRLDSYEQYF.

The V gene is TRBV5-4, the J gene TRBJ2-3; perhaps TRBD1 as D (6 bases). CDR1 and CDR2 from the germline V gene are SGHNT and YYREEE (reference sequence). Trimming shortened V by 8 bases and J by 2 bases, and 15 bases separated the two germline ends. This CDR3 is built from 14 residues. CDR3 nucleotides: TGTGCCAGTGCTAACAGGGCCCTCACAGATACGCAGTATTTT. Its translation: CASANRALTDTQYF.

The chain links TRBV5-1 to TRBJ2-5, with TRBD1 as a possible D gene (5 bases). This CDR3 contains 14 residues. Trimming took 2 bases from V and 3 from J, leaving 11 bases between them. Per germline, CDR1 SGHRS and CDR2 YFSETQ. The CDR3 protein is CASSFQGAEETQYF. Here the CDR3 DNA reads TGCGCCAGCAGCTTCCAGGGTGCCGAAGAGACCCAGTACTTC.

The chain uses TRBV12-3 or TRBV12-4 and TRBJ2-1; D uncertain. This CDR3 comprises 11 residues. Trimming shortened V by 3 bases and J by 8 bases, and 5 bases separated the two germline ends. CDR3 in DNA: TGTGCCAGCAGTTTTCTGGATGAGCAGTTCTTC. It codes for CASSFLDEQFF.

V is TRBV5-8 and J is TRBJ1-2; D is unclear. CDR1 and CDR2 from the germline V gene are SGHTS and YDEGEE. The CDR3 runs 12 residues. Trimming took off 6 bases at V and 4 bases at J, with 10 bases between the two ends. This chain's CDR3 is CASIRVGYGYTF. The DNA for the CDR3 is TGTGCCAGCATAAGGGTGGGCTATGGCTACACCTTC.

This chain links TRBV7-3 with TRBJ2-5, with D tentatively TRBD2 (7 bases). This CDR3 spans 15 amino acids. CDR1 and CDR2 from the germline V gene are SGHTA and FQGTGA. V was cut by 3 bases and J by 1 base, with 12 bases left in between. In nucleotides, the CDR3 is TGTGCCAGCAGCTTTAGAGGGGGGGTCCAAGAGACCCAGTACTTC. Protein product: CASSFRGGVQETQYF.

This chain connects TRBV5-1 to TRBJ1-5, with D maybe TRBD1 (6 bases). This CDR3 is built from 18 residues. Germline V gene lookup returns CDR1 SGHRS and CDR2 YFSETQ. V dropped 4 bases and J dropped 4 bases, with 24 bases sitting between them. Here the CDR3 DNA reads TGCGCCAGCAGCCGACTGCCCAATAACAGGGTGGGAAATCAGCCCCAGCATTTT. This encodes CASSRLPNNRVGNQPQHF. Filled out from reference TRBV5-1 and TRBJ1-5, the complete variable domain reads KAGVTQTPRYLIKTRGQQVTLSCSPISGHRSVSWYQQTPGQGLQFLFEYFSETQRNKGNFPGRFSGRQFSNSRSEMNVSTLELGDSALYLCASSRLPNNRVGNQPQHFGDGTRLSIL.

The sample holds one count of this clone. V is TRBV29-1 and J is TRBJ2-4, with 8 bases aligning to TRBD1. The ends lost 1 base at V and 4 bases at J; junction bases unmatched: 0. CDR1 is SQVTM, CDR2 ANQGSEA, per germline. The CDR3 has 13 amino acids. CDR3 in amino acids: CSVEGDRKNIQYF. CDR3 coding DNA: TGCAGCGTTGAAGGGGACAGGAAAAACATTCAGTACTTC.